The clone carrying this T cell receptor beta chain appeared many times. Its antigen is currently unknown. This sample was taken from a study of response to subunit inactivated influenza vaccine. There are 18 residues in the CDR3. V was shortened by 2 bases and J by 0 bases, with 18 bases between the two germline ends. CDR1 and CDR2 (germline): LGHNA, YNFKEQ. Study results and caveats: After each seasonal influenza vaccination, few new T cells are recruited, the authors suggested.

A single record per CDR3 protein comes from TCRdb applying MiXCR to the RT-PCR reads. The sample carries 650,000 to 850,000 distinct CDR3 sequences, approximately 15% recorded once. Sequencing used PBMCs from blood, obtained roughly 2 weeks before vaccination. The rearrangement links TRBV4-2 to TRBJ2-3; D possibly corresponds to TRBD1 (6 bases). The clonotype originates from a man aged 50 to 59 who received an inactivated influenza vaccine. Here the CDR3 DNA reads TGTGCCAGCAGCCAATCACGACCGGGACACCTTAGCACAGATACGCAGTATTTT. Translation: CASSQSRPGHLSTDTQYF.